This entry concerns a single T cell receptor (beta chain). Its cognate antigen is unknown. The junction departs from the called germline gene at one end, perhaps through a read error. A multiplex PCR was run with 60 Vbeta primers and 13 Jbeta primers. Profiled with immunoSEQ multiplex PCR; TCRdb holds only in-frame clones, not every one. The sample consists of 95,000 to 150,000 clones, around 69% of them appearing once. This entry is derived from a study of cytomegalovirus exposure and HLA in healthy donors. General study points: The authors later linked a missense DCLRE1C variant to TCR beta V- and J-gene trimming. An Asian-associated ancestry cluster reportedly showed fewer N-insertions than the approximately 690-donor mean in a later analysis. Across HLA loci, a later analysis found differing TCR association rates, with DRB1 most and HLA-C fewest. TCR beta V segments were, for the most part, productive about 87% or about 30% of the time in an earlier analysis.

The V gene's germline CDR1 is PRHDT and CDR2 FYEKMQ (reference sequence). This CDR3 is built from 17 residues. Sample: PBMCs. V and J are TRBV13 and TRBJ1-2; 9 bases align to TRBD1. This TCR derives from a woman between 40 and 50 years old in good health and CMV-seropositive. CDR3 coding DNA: TGTGCCAGCAGCTTAGGGGGACAGGGTAGAGCAACTAATGGCTACCCCTTC. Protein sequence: CASSLGGQGRATNGYPF. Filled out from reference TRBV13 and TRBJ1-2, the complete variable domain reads AAGVIQSPRHLIKEKRETATLKCYPIPRHDTVYWYQQGPGQDPQFLISFYEKMQSDKGSIPDRFSAQQFSDYHSELNMSSLELGDSALYFCASSLGGQGRATNGYPFGSGTRLTVV.